Shown below are 26 T cell receptor beta chains from a single sample sequenced in a study of T cell responses to AZD1222 COVID-19 vaccine. TCRdb's table, derived via immunoSEQ multiplex PCR, lists solely in-frame clones and lacks some. The sample contains fewer than 150,000 clones, around 84% of which appear only once. Sequenced here: peripheral blood, sampled 28 days after the second AZD1222 dose. These receptors all stem from an adult who received the AZD1222 COVID-19 vaccine.

This clone was counted between two and nine times. The J gene is TRBJ2-7, the V gene TRBV6-2 or TRBV6-3; TRBD2 aligns across 12 bases. CDR3 length: 16 amino acids. Per germline, CDR1 MNHEY and CDR2 SVGEGT. V shed 0 bases, J shed 5 bases, and the junction held 5 bases outside the gene matches. As DNA, the CDR3 is TGTGCCAGCAGTTACTCCAGACTAGCGGGGGCCCACGAGCAGTACTTC. This gives the protein CASSYSRLAGAHEQYF.

The chain uses TRBV18 and TRBJ2-3; 7 bases map to TRBD1. The V and J ends lost 2 bases and 4 bases, in that order; junction bases with no gene match: 6. Germline values: CDR1 KGHSH, CDR2 LQKENI. The CDR3 contains 15 residues. CDR3 sequence reads: CASSPEGGASDTQYF. DNA of the CDR3: TGTGCCAGCTCACCAGAAGGGGGCGCCTCAGATACGCAGTATTTT.

The chain combines TRBV24-1 with TRBJ1-2; TRBD1 matches 9 bases. The germline gives CDR1 KGHDR, CDR2 SFDVKD. The CDR3 consists of 14 residues. V gave up 7 bases and J gave up 3 bases; unmatched junction bases: 5. In DNA, the CDR3 is TGTGCCACCAGAGAACAGGGGGCAGACTATGGCTACACCTTC. Translation gives CATREQGADYGYTF.

This clone was recorded a few times. The chain joins TRBV7-2 to TRBJ1-1; TRBD1 is a possible D gene (5 bases). Germline V gene sequence: CDR1 SGHTA, CDR2 FQGNSA. This CDR3 region has 14 residues. V was clipped by 5 bases and J by 4 bases, with 14 bases between them. CDR3 nucleotide sequence: TGTGCCAGCAGCCTGGCTCAGGGACTCACTGAAGCTTTCTTT. Residues: CASSLAQGLTEAFF. Filled out from reference TRBV7-2 and TRBJ1-1, the complete variable domain reads GAGVSQSPSNKVTEKGKDVELRCDPISGHTALYWYRQSLGQGLEFLIYFQGNSAPDKSGLPSDRFSAERTGGSVSTLTIQRTQQEDSAVYLCASSLAQGLTEAFFGQGTRLTVV.

This chain joins TRBV19 and TRBJ1-4; D perhaps matches TRBD1 (6 bases). The CDR3 is 17 residues long. Trimming pared 1 base from V and 6 bases from J, leaving 18 bases between. CDR1 is LNHDA and CDR2 is SQIVND in the germline V gene (reference sequence). In DNA, the CDR3 is TGTGCCAGTAGTATAGCCCCGCCGGGGGCGGGATATGAAAAACTGTTTTTT. It codes for CASSIAPPGAGYEKLFF.

The V and J genes are TRBV5-1 and TRBJ2-1, with 10 bases identical to TRBD2. The CDR3 runs to 16 residues. Germline V lookup: CDR1 SGHRS, CDR2 YFSETQ. The trim removed 2 bases at V and 9 bases at J, leaving 11 bases unmatched. CDR3 DNA sequence: TGCGCCAGCAGCTTAGACCTAGCGGGGGAAAAGGGTGAGCAGTTCTTC. It codes for CASSLDLAGEKGEQFF.

The chain uses TRBV2 and TRBJ1-2; TRBD1 is a possible D gene (5 bases). Looked up from germline, CDR1 is SNHLY and CDR2 is FYNNEI. Trimming cost V 1 base and J 6 bases, with 12 bases left between them. This CDR3 spans 14 amino acids. Written as DNA, the CDR3 is TGTGCCAGCAGTGAAGGCCAGGGTGGGCATGGCTACACCTTC. Translated, it gives CASSEGQGGHGYTF.

The rearrangement links TRBV27 to TRBJ1-3; no clear D gene. This CDR3 is 11 amino acids long. Per germline, CDR1 MNHEY and CDR2 SMNVEV (reference sequence). Trimming cost V 6 bases and J 4 bases, with 4 bases left between them. The CDR3 here is CASRKGNTIYF. The DNA of the CDR3 is TGTGCCAGCAGAAAGGGAAACACCATATATTTT.

This chain connects TRBV7-3 to TRBJ1-1, with D unclear. The length of the CDR3 is 15 residues. Germline assignment: CDR1 SGHTA and CDR2 FQGTGA. Trimming left V 2 bases short and J 0 bases short, with 10 bases between. The CDR3 region is CASSLLAGLNTEAFF. The CDR3 bases are TGTGCCAGCAGCTTACTCGCCGGATTGAACACTGAAGCTTTCTTT.

This chain connects TRBV7-9 to TRBJ1-1; 9 nucleotides match TRBD1. In germline, CDR1 is SEHNR, CDR2 FQNEAQ (reference sequence). Trimming took 8 bases from V and 5 from J; bases not matched to a gene: 15. The CDR3 is 16 residues long. CDR3 region: CASSLGTGIYGTEAFF. DNA of the CDR3: TGTGCCAGCTCTTTAGGGACAGGGATCTATGGGACTGAAGCTTTCTTT.

The chain employs TRBV6-5 and TRBJ1-4; no reliable D call. The V end lost 7 bases, the J end lost 5 bases, and 17 bases lay between the germline ends. The CDR3 length is 15 residues. Germline V CDR1 and CDR2: MNHEY, SVGAGI. The CDR3 region is CASTRSDGSNEKLFF. CDR3 DNA: TGTGCCAGCACCCGATCGGACGGATCGAATGAAAAACTGTTTTTT.

The chain carries TRBV5-8 and TRBJ1-6; TRBD1 aligns across 7 bases. Germline-derived CDR1 and CDR2 are SGHTS and YDEGEE. The CDR3 sequence is 15 residues long. Trimming took 5 bases from V and 4 from J; bases not matched to a gene: 6. CDR3 sequence (DNA): TGTGCCAGCAGTTATGGGACAGCTTATAATTCACCCCTCCACTTT. Residues: CASSYGTAYNSPLHF. Combining the CDR3 with reference TRBV5-8 and TRBJ1-6 gives the whole variable domain EAGVTQSPTHLIKTRGQQATLRCSPISGHTSVYWYQQALGLGLQFLLWYDEGEERNRGNFPPRFSGRQFPNYSSELNVNALELEDSALYLCASSYGTAYNSPLHFGNGTRLTVT.

The chain is built from TRBV7-3 and TRBJ2-1, with D possibly called TRBD1 or TRBD2 (5 bases each). The CDR3 totals 13 residues. V was cut by 3 bases and J by 7 bases, with 10 bases left in between. Germline V gives CDR1 SGHTA, CDR2 FQGTGA. CDR3 in DNA: TGTGCCAGCAGCTTCGGGACCGTGAATGAGCAGTTCTTC. Translating it yields CASSFGTVNEQFF.

The chain's CDR3 is CASSQDGKADEQFF. In nucleotides, the CDR3 is TGCGCCAGCAGCCAAGATGGGAAGGCGGATGAGCAGTTCTTC. The chain couples TRBV4-1 to TRBJ2-1; D call uncertain. V shed 0 bases and J shed 8 bases, with 11 bases lying between them. Per the germline V gene, CDR1 is MGHRA and CDR2 is YSYEKL. The CDR3 runs 14 residues.

This chain uses TRBV9 with TRBJ1-2, with D unresolved. Per germline, CDR1 SGDLS and CDR2 YYNGEE. Trimming took 0 bases from V and 0 from J, leaving 9 bases between them. This CDR3 is built from 15 residues. The CDR3 sequence: CASSVEGSTNYGYTF. The CDR3 nucleotides read TGTGCCAGCAGCGTAGAAGGCAGCACTAACTATGGCTACACCTTC.

The chain has TRBV7-3 and TRBJ2-1; 12 nucleotides match TRBD2. This CDR3 contains 15 residues. With 5 bases clipped from V and 4 bases from J, the junction kept 3 bases outside the gene matches. Germline assignment: CDR1 SGHTA and CDR2 FQGTGA. The CDR3 region is CASSPGTSGYNEQFF. As DNA, the CDR3 is TGTGCCAGCAGCCCCGGGACTAGCGGGTACAATGAGCAGTTCTTC.

J is TRBJ2-3 and V is TRBV3-1 (or the pseudogene TRBV3-2); 10 bases are shared with TRBD1. Germline V gives CDR1 LGHDT, CDR2 YNNKEL (reference sequence). V was pared by 3 bases and J by 6 bases, with 6 bases of the junction left unmatched. This CDR3 is built from 15 residues. The CDR3 bases are TGTGCCAGCAGCCACCCGGGACAGGGGTCGGATACGCAGTATTTT. Protein: CASSHPGQGSDTQYF.

The chain joins TRBV11-2 to TRBJ2-1, with TRBD2 matching over 13 bases. The length of the CDR3 is 19 residues. V dropped 5 bases and J dropped 1; count of bases not matched to a gene: 11. Germline V gene sequence: CDR1 SGHAT, CDR2 FQNNGV. Written as DNA, the CDR3 is TGTGCCAGCAGCCAGGGGGGACTAGCGGGGTGGGTTTCCTACAATGAGCAGTTCTTC. Its translation: CASSQGGLAGWVSYNEQFF.

This chain connects TRBV6-5 to TRBJ2-6, with D perhaps matching TRBD2 (6 bases). Germline V gives CDR1 MNHEY, CDR2 SVGAGI. The CDR3 runs to 15 residues. Trimming shortened V by 6 bases and J by 0 bases, and 9 bases separated the two germline ends. The CDR3 loop reads CASSLGGSGANVLTF. The CDR3 DNA sequence: TGTGCCAGCAGCCTCGGGGGCTCTGGGGCCAACGTCCTGACTTTC.

The rearrangement links TRBV2 to TRBJ1-5; TRBD1 is a possible D gene (6 bases). The V end was cut by 3 bases, the J end by 4 bases, with 10 bases between. CDR3 size: 14 residues. Germline CDR1 reads SNHLY; CDR2 reads FYNNEI. The CDR3 DNA reads TGTGCCAGCAGTGAGGTGGACAGAAATCAGCCCCAGCATTTT. Protein: CASSEVDRNQPQHF. The variable domain in full, with the rest retrieved from reference TRBV2 and TRBJ1-5, is EPEVTQTPSHQVTQMGQEVILRCVPISNHLYFYWYRQILGQKVEFLVSFYNNEISEKSEIFDDQFSVERPDGSNFTLKIRSTKLEDSAMYFCASSEVDRNQPQHFGDGTRLSIL.

This clone has more than one count but fewer than ten. V gene TRBV18 combines with J gene TRBJ2-7; no clear D gene. The CDR3 loop spans 15 amino acids. Trimming took off 3 bases at V and 5 bases at J, with 17 bases between the two ends. Germline-derived CDR1 and CDR2 are KGHSH and LQKENI. The CDR3 loop reads CASSPPGWGSDEQYF. The CDR3 coding sequence is TGTGCCAGCTCACCCCCCGGGTGGGGATCCGACGAGCAGTACTTC.

This sequence joins TRBV24-1 and TRBJ2-5; the D call may be TRBD1 or TRBD2 (5 bases each). The CDR3 contains 14 residues. Germline loops: CDR1 KGHDR, CDR2 SFDVKD. Trimming removed 2 bases from V and 3 bases from J, with 9 bases in between. CDR3 coding DNA: TGTGCCACCAGTGATTGGGGACGGGAAGAGACCCAGTACTTC. It encodes CATSDWGREETQYF.

This chain connects TRBV5-1 to TRBJ2-7; D unresolved. CDR3 length: 14 residues. Trimming took 1 base from V and 3 from J, leaving 11 bases between them. CDR1 SGHRS and CDR2 YFSETQ come from the germline V gene. The CDR3 loop is CASSLSGVDYEQYF. CDR3 coding DNA: TGCGCCAGCAGCTTGTCTGGGGTGGACTACGAGCAGTACTTC.

The rearrangement joins TRBV18 to TRBJ1-5, with TRBD1 matching over 9 bases. The ends lost 3 bases at V and 6 bases at J; junction bases unmatched: 3. The CDR3 consists of 14 residues. From germline, CDR1 is KGHSH and CDR2 LQKENI. The CDR3 protein is CASSPGQGGQPQHF. The CDR3 bases are TGTGCCAGCTCACCGGGACAGGGAGGTCAGCCCCAGCATTTT.

The chain joins TRBV2 to TRBJ1-4, with 7 bases identical to TRBD1. The ends lost 3 bases at V and 8 bases at J; junction bases unmatched: 3. This CDR3 region has 13 residues. Looked up from germline, CDR1 is SNHLY and CDR2 is FYNNEI. CDR3 bases: TGTGCCAGCAGTGACAGGGGGTTCGAAAAACTGTTTTTT. Translated, it gives CASSDRGFEKLFF.

The chain links TRBV27 to TRBJ1-6; D remains ambiguous. The V gene's germline CDR1 is MNHEY and CDR2 SMNVEV (reference sequence). Deletions cut 6 bases from V and 9 bases from J, with 18 bases between. This CDR3 contains 15 residues. The CDR3 DNA sequence: TGTGCCAGCAGCCCCAGTACTTTGAGTAGTTCACCCCTCCACTTT. Translation gives CASSPSTLSSSPLHF.